This T cell receptor (beta chain) was captured in a study of blood T cells in healthy people across ages. Healthy Caucasians from Russia aged roughly 6 to 95 served as donors. For this clonotype: One end of the junction is discordant with germline, which a read error may explain.

For the second PCR, which ran for roughly 6 to 12 cycles, a sample-barcoded 5' primer and a J-beta primer mix were used. Each cDNA molecule was tagged by a template-switch adaptor with 12 random nucleotides. Each CDR3 protein gets one entry after TCRdb re-called the 5' RACE reads with MiXCR. The sample has around 1,900,000 distinct CDR3 sequences, roughly 43% seen once. Germline CDR1 reads KGHDR; CDR2 reads SFDVKD. This CDR3 has 14 residues. The rearrangement uses TRBV24-1 and TRBJ2-1; TRBD1 aligns across 10 bases. The source is a human donor in good health. The sample comprised blood. CDR3 residues: CATSDPDRGNGQFF. CDR3 coding DNA: TGTGCCACCAGTGATCCGGACAGGGGGAATGGGCAGTTCTTC.